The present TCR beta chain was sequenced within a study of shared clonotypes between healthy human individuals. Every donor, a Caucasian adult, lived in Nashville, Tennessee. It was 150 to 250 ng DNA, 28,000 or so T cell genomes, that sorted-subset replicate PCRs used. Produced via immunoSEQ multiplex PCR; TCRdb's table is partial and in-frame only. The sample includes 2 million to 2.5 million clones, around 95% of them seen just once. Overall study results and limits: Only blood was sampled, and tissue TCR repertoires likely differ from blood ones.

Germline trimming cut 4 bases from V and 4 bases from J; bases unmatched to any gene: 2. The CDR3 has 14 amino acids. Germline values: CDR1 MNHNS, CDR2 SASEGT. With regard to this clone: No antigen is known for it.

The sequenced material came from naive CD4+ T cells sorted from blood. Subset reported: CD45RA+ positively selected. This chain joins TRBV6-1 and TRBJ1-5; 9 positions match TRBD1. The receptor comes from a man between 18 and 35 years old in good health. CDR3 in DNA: TGTGCCAGCAGTGTACAGGGGGCGAATCAGCCCCAGCATTTT. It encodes CASSVQGANQPQHF.